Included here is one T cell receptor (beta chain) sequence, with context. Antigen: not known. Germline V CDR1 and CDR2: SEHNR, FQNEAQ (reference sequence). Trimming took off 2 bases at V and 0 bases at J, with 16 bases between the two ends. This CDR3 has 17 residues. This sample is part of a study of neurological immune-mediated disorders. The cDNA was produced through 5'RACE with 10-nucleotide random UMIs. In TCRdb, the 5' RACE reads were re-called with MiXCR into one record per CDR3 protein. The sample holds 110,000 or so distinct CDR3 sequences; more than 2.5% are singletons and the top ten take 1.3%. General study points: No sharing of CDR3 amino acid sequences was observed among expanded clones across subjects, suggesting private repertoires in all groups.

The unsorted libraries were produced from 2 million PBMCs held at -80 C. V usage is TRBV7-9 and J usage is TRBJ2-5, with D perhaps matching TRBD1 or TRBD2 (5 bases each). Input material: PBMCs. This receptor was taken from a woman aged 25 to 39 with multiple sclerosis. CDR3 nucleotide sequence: TGTGCCAGCAGCTTAAACGTGGTGGGACCGTACCAAGAGACCCAGTACTTC. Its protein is CASSLNVVGPYQETQYF.